A selection of T cell receptor beta chains follows, all from one sample in a study of metastatic and nonmetastatic thyroid tumors. TCRdb re-called clones via MiXCR from the PCR reads. The sample has 20,000 to 25,000 clones, about a sixth seen once. The sample taken for sequencing was blood. Receptor source: a female donor with papillary thyroid cancer or a benign thyroid nodule (not recorded which). Some clones in this sample may be carry-over from other donors' samples. CDR3s include the opening cysteine and the closing phenylalanine or tryptophan. Fields, in order: V gene, J gene, clone size, D gene, CDR3 protein, CDR3 DNA. D genes are given only for firm matches. Expanded clones get a size class; other rows say once, few or many, or leave the size out.

>TRBV28|TRBJ2-5|many|TRBD2
CASSPGLAGVETQYF
TGTGCCAGCAGTCCTGGACTAGCGGGAGTAGAGACCCAGTACTTC
>TRBV7-9|TRBJ2-7|many|-
CASSPSGSYEQYF
TGTGCCAGCAGTCCCTCAGGTTCCTACGAGCAGTACTTC
>TRBV19|TRBJ2-7|many|TRBD1
CASSMDRGHGEQYF
TGTGCCAGTAGTATGGACAGGGGTCATGGCGAGCAGTACTTC
>TRBV19|TRBJ1-1|few|TRBD1
CASSRTGATEAFF
TGTGCCAGTAGTAGGACAGGGGCCACTGAAGCTTTCTTT
>TRBV2|TRBJ1-5|-|-
CASRDRVNNQPQHF
TGTGCCAGCAGGGACAGAGTAAACAATCAGCCCCAGCATTTT
>TRBV30|TRBJ1-1|many|-
CAWRPGGDTEAFF
TGTGCCTGGAGGCCAGGAGGGGACACTGAAGCTTTCTTT
>TRBV20-1|TRBJ2-7|many|TRBD1
CSARTGGYEQYF
TGCAGTGCGCGGACAGGGGGATACGAGCAGTACTTC
>TRBV7-9|TRBJ2-2|-|-
CASSLPTRDGELFF
TGTGCCAGCAGCCTCCCGACTAGGGACGGGGAGCTGTTCTTT
>TRBV5-1|TRBJ2-1|-|TRBD2
CASSLGAGVYNEQFF
TGCGCCAGCAGCTTAGGAGCGGGGGTTTACAATGAGCAGTTCTTC
>TRBV27|TRBJ2-5|many|TRBD2
CASSTSGSKVGETQYF
TGTGCCAGCAGCACTAGCGGGTCAAAGGTTGGGGAGACCCAGTACTTC
>TRBV10-3|TRBJ2-7|many|-
CAARSQGSSYEQYF
TGTGCCGCCAGGTCACAGGGTAGTTCCTACGAGCAGTACTTC
>TRBV20-1|TRBJ2-7|-|TRBD2
CSAQASGDSSYEQYF
TGCAGTGCTCAGGCTAGCGGGGATAGCTCCTACGAGCAGTACTTC
>TRBV2|TRBJ1-2|many|-
CASSEEGMGYGYTF
TGTGCCAGCAGTGAAGAGGGGATGGGCTATGGCTACACCTTC
>TRBV19|TRBJ1-6|many|-
CASSTRDVGSPLHF
TGTGCCAGTAGTACCCGGGACGTCGGTTCACCCCTCCACTTT
>TRBV15|TRBJ2-7|many|-
CATSRDTAGYEQYF
TGTGCCACCAGCAGAGACACGGCGGGCTACGAGCAGTACTTC
>TRBV7-2|TRBJ1-6|many|-
CASSKTGDNSPLHF
TGTGCCAGCAGCAAGACAGGAGATAATTCACCCCTCCACTTT
>TRBV4-1|TRBJ1-4|medium-sized|-
CASSHRGSGRGEKLFF
TGCGCCAGCAGTCACCGGGGCTCTGGACGTGGTGAAAAACTGTTTTTT
>TRBV4-1|TRBJ1-1|many|-
CASRGGRPEAFF
TGCGCCAGCCGGGGGGGGCGGCCTGAAGCTTTCTTT
>TRBV18|TRBJ2-6|many|-
CASSPKESSGANVLTF
TGTGCCAGCTCACCAAAGGAGAGCTCTGGGGCCAACGTCCTGACTTTC
>TRBV20-1|TRBJ1-2|medium-sized|TRBD1
CSARDAAGGASGYTF
TGCAGTGCTAGAGATGCGGCAGGGGGCGCTTCTGGCTACACCTTC
>TRBV9|TRBJ1-1|-|-
CASSPQSGLEGTEAFF
TGTGCCAGCAGCCCACAATCAGGTTTGGAGGGCACTGAAGCTTTCTTC
>TRBV4-3|TRBJ1-4|-|TRBD1
CASTLSRRGDEKLFF
TGCGCCAGCACACTTAGTCGCAGGGGGGATGAAAAACTGTTTTTT
>TRBV15|TRBJ1-2|many|-
CATSRDQGHGYGYTF
TGTGCCACCAGCAGAGATCAAGGTCATGGCTATGGCTACACCTTC
>TRBV28|TRBJ2-7|many|-
CASSSAWPYEQYF
TGTGCCAGCAGTTCTGCCTGGCCCTACGAGCAGTACTTC
>TRBV5-1|TRBJ2-1|many|-
CASSPTTFSSYNEQFF
TGCGCCAGCAGCCCGACGACTTTCAGCTCCTACAATGAGCAGTTCTTC
>TRBV19|TRBJ2-1|many|TRBD2
CASSSTSGGYNEQFF
TGTGCCAGTAGTTCGACTAGCGGAGGGTACAATGAGCAGTTCTTC
>TRBV7-6|TRBJ1-3|few|-
CASSPDLSGAGNTIYF
TGTGCCAGCAGCCCGGATCTATCAGGGGCTGGAAACACCATATATTTT
>TRBV28|TRBJ2-7|many|TRBD1
CASSPPTGSSYEQYF
TGTGCCAGCAGTCCCCCGACAGGGTCCTCCTACGAGCAGTACTTC
>TRBV20-1|TRBJ2-1|many|TRBD2
CSAGAPSGRAGYNEQFF
TGCAGTGCCGGGGCGCCTAGCGGGAGGGCAGGGTACAATGAGCAGTTCTTC
>TRBV11-2|TRBJ1-5|many|-
CASSLGENQPQHF
TGTGCCAGCAGCTTGGGAGAGAATCAGCCCCAGCATTTT
>TRBV20-1|TRBJ2-3|many|TRBD1
CSVWIGGGTDTQYF
TGCAGTGTCTGGATAGGGGGCGGCACAGATACGCAGTATTTT
>TRBV20-1|TRBJ2-7|many|TRBD1
CSAREARGPVKQYF
TGCAGTGCTAGAGAGGCTAGGGGGCCGGTGAAGCAGTACTTC
>TRBV18|TRBJ2-7|many|-
CASSLGLASGYEQYF
TGTGCCAGCTCACTGGGATTGGCGAGCGGCTACGAGCAGTACTTC
>TRBV7-3|TRBJ2-7|many|-
CASSSPPPPGFYEQYF
TGTGCCAGCAGCTCCCCCCCCCCCCCAGGGTTCTACGAGCAGTACTTC
>TRBV18|TRBJ2-7|many|TRBD1
CASSPTGAGEQYF
TGTGCCAGCTCACCAACAGGGGCAGGGGAGCAGTACTTC